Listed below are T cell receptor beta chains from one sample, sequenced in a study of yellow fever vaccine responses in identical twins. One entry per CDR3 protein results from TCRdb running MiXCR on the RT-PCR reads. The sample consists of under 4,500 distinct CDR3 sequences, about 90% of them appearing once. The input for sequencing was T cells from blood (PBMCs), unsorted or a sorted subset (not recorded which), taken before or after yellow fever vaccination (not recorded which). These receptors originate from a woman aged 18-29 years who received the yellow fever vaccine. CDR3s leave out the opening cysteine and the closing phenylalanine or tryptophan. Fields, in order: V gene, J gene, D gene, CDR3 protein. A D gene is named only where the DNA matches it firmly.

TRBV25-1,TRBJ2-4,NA,ASSDSAWVSKNIQY
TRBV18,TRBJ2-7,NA,ASSPYPPGPTYEQY
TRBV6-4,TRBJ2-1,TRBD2,ASSDSPIRGGHNEQF
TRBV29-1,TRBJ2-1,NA,SVENYQLETYNEQF
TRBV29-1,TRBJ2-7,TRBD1,SVEEAGGLYEQY
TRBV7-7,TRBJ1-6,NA,ASSRGFDSPLH
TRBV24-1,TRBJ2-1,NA,ATSDSRGGSYNEQF
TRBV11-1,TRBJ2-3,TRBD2,ASSLSLAGRTDTQY
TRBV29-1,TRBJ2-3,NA,SVDDSMDTQY
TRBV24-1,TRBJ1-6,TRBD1,ATSDPAGQGIPLH
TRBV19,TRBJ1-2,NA,ASSIRGRADGYT
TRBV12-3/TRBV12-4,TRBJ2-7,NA,ASRINRRSYEQY
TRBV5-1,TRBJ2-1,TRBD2,ASSNSGGRADNEQF
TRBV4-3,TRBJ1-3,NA,ASSQGRLSGNAIY
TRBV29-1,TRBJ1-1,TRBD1,SVRTGIDTEAF
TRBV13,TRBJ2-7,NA,ASSLGQSYEQY